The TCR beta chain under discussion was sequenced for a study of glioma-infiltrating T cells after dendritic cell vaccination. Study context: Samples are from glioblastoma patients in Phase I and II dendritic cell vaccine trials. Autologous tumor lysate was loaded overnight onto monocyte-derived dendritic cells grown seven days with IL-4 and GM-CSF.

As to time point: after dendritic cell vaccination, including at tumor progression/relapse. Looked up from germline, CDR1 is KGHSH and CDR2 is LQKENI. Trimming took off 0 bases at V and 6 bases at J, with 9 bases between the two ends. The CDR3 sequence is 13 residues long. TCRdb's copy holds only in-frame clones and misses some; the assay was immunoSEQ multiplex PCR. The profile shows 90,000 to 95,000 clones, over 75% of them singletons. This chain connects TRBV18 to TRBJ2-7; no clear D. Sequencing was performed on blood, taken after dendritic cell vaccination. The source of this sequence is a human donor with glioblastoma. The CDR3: CASSPPLVSEQYV. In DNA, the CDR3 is TGTGCCAGCTCACCACCTCTAGTTTCCGAGCAGTACGTC.